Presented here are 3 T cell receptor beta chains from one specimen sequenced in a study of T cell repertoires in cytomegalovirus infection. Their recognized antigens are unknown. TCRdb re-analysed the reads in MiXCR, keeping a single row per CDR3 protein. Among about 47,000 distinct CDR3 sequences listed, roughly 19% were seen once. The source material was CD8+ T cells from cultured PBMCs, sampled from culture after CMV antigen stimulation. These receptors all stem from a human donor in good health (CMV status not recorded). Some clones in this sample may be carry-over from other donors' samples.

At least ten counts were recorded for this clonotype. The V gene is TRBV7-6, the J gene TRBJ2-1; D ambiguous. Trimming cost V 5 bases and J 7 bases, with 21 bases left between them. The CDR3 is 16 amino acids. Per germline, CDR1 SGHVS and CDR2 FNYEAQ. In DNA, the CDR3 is TGTGCCAGCAGCGGCCCTCCTCTGGCGGAGAGGAATGAGCAGTTCTTC. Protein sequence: CASSGPPLAERNEQFF.

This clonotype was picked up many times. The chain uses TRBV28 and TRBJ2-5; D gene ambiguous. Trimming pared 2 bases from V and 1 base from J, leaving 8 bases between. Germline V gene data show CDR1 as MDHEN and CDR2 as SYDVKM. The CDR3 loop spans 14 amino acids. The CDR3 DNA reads TGTGCCAGCAGTTTAACTGGCAGCCAAGAGACCCAGTACTTC. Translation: CASSLTGSQETQYF.

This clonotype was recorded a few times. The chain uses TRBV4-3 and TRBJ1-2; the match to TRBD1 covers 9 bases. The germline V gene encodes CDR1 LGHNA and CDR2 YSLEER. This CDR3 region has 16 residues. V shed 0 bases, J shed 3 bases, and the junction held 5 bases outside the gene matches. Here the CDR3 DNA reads TGCGCCAGCAGCCAAGATTGGGACAGGGTTGACTATGGCTACACCTTC. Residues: CASSQDWDRVDYGYTF.